This T cell receptor beta chain was sequenced for a study of blood T cell repertoires in COVID-19. In the study overall: Samples of COVID-19 (acute and convalescent) were obtained from the United States, Italy and Spain.

The assay was immunoSEQ multiplex PCR, and TCRdb's table has in-frame clones only and misses some. Of about 200,000 clones listed, over 80% are singletons. This clone was seen repeatedly, ten times or more. This sample includes further DNA sequences coding for the same CDR3. Sequencing used peripheral blood. The sequence came from a man aged 55 to 70 with COVID-19, enrolled during active disease.

The CDR3 spells CASSRTGNTEAFF. CDR3 nucleotides: TGTGCCAGCTCGCGTACAGGGAACACTGAAGCTTTCTTT. The genes are TRBV18 and TRBJ1-1; TRBD1 is a possible D gene (5 bases). Between the trimmed V and J ends, which lost 6 bases and 1 base, there was a span of 9 bases. Germline CDR1 is KGHSH and CDR2 is LQKENI. This CDR3 comprises 13 residues.